Presented here are 7 T cell receptor beta chains from one specimen sequenced in a study of shared clonotypes between healthy human individuals. Sequencing used immunoSEQ multiplex PCR; TCRdb keeps in-frame clones, though not all of them. The table lists some 2.1 million clones, 95% of them singletons, with 0.1% to 0.15% in the top ten. Sequencing used naive CD4+ T cells sorted from blood. This sample's subset: CD45RA+ positively selected. Receptors were obtained from a man between 18 and 29 years old in good health.

The V and J genes are TRBV2 and TRBJ1-5, with a weak D call TRBD1 (6 bases). The germline CDR1 and CDR2 sequences are SNHLY and FYNNEI. CDR3 length equals 14 residues. The V and J ends lost 0 bases and 6 bases respectively, with 9 bases between them. The CDR3 bases are TGTGCCAGCAGTGAAGCGCTAGGGGGTCAGCCCCAGCATTTT. This codes for CASSEALGGQPQHF.

This rearrangement joins TRBV5-6 to TRBJ2-7; D may correspond to TRBD1 or TRBD2 (6 bases each). Trimming shortened V by 4 bases and J by 3 bases, and 14 bases separated the two germline ends. CDR3 size: 14 residues. CDR1 SGHDT and CDR2 YYEEEE come from the germline V gene. CDR3 protein: CASSVAGQSYEQYF. CDR3 nucleotides: TGTGCCAGCAGCGTGGCGGGACAAAGCTACGAGCAGTACTTC. The whole variable domain, filled in from reference TRBV5-6 and TRBJ2-7, reads DAGVTQSPTHLIKTRGQQVTLRCSPKSGHDTVSWYQQALGQGPQFIFQYYEEEERQRGNFPDRFSGHQFPNYSSELNVNALLLGDSALYLCASSVAGQSYEQYFGPGTRLTVT.

The chain is built from TRBV14 and TRBJ2-1, with D perhaps TRBD1 (5 bases). The ends were cut back, 4 bases at V and 7 bases at J, with 26 bases in the middle. The CDR3 sequence is 18 residues long. CDR1 is SGHDN and CDR2 is FVKESK in the germline V gene. The CDR3 DNA follows: TGTGCCAGCAGCCCGACAGTCGGCGAGGCTAGGGGCTGGAATGAGCAGTTCTTC. It yields the protein CASSPTVGEARGWNEQFF.

The V and J genes are TRBV2 and TRBJ2-2; tentatively, D is TRBD1 (6 bases). Germline CDR1 SNHLY, CDR2 FYNNEI. The CDR3 has 13 residues. The V and J ends lost 7 bases and 6 bases respectively, with 12 bases between them. The CDR3 DNA is TGTGCCAGCACTATCAGGGGTTCCGGGGAGCTGTTTTTT. Residues: CASTIRGSGELFF. The entire variable domain, with the rest obtained from reference TRBV2 and TRBJ2-2, is as follows: EPEVTQTPSHQVTQMGQEVILRCVPISNHLYFYWYRQILGQKVEFLVSFYNNEISEKSEIFDDQFSVERPDGSNFTLKIRSTKLEDSAMYFCASTIRGSGELFFGEGSRLTVL.

CDR3 DNA: TGTGCCAGCAGCGTAGCCCCTAGCGGTGCTTACGAGCAGTACTTC. Encoded protein: CASSVAPSGAYEQYF. V and J are TRBV9 and TRBJ2-7; 7 bases line up with TRBD2. The length of the CDR3 is 15 residues. CDR1 and CDR2 (germline): SGDLS, YYNGEE. V dropped 0 bases and J dropped 4; count of bases not matched to a gene: 7. The full variable domain, with the rest looked up from reference TRBV9 and TRBJ2-7, is DSGVTQTPKHLITATGQRVTLRCSPRSGDLSVYWYQQSLDQGLQFLIQYYNGEERAKGNILERFSAQQFPDLHSELNLSSLELGDSALYFCASSVAPSGAYEQYFGPGTRLTVT.

The J gene is TRBJ1-1, the V gene TRBV19; tentatively, D is TRBD1 (6 bases). The CDR3 runs to 17 residues. The V end lost 4 bases, the J end lost 4 bases, and 22 bases lay between the germline ends. Germline CDR1 reads LNHDA; CDR2 reads SQIVND (reference sequence). DNA for the CDR3: TGTGCCAGTAGTAGTAAGGGGGTGAAAACGCCATTCACTGAAGCTTTCTTT. This sequence encodes CASSSKGVKTPFTEAFF.

This chain links TRBV5-4 with TRBJ1-2; TRBD1 agrees at 9 bases. Germline lookup yields CDR1 SGHNT and CDR2 YYREEE (reference sequence). J lost 6 bases, V lost 3 bases, and 6 bases had no gene match. The CDR3 length is 14 residues. CDR3 DNA sequence: TGTGCCAGCAGCTCCACAGGGGGCTTGGATGGCTACACCTTC. Translated, it gives CASSSTGGLDGYTF.